The clone carrying this TCR beta chain was recorded at least ten times. The antigen remains unidentified. TCRdb reanalysed the reads using MiXCR and keeps one entry per CDR3 protein. The table has hundreds of thousands of distinct CDR3 sequences, roughly a tenth seen once. The germline CDR1 and CDR2 sequences are SGHTA and FQGNSA. Between the trimmed V and J ends, which lost 0 bases and 7 bases, there was a span of 10 bases. CDR3 length equals 15 residues. These data originate in a study of T cell repertoires in cytomegalovirus infection. Study-wide results and caveats: HLA-C-restricted CMV-specific TCR beta clonotypes were dominant in the ex vivo response.

This chain connects TRBV7-2 to TRBJ1-6; no firm D call. The origin of this receptor is a human donor in good health (CMV status not recorded). Some clones in this sample may be carry-over from other donors' samples. The sequencing sample was made of PBMCs. DNA for the CDR3: TGTGCCAGCAGCTTAGCAGGGTTCGCGAATTCACCCCTCCACTTT. It codes for CASSLAGFANSPLHF. The whole variable domain, remainder taken from reference TRBV7-2 and TRBJ1-6, is GAGVSQSPSNKVTEKGKDVELRCDPISGHTALYWYRQSLGQGLEFLIYFQGNSAPDKSGLPSDRFSAERTGGSVSTLTIQRTQQEDSAVYLCASSLAGFANSPLHFGNGTRLTVT.